Here is one T cell receptor beta chain with its context. This entry is derived from a study of blood T cells in healthy people across ages. For the second PCR, which ran for 7 to 11 cycles, a sample-barcoded 5' primer and a J-beta primer mix were used. TCRdb redid the calling of the 5' RACE reads with MiXCR, one entry per CDR3 protein. This sample yields 1.5 million to 2 million distinct CDR3 sequences, of which roughly 52% are seen a single time; over 2% belongs to the top ten. The sequence derives from a woman aged 40 to 50 in good health. Input material: blood.

This CDR3 is CASSQAPKGAHQETQYF. CDR3 in DNA: TGCGCCAGCAGCCAAGCCCCGAAGGGGGCGCACCAAGAGACCCAGTACTTC. The chain combines TRBV4-3 with TRBJ2-5; 7 bases are a match to TRBD1. Germline CDR1 is LGHNA and CDR2 is YSLEER. This CDR3 is built from 17 residues. Losses at the gene ends were 1 base for V and 0 bases for J; bases not matched to a gene: 8.